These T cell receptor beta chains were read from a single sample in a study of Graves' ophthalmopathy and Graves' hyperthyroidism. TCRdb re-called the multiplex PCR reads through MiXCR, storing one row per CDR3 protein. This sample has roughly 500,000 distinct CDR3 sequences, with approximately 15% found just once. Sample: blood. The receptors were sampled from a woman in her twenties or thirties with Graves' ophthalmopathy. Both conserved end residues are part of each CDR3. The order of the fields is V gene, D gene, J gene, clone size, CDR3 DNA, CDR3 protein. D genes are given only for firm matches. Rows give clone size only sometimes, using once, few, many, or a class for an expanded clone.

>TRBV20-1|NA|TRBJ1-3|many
TGCAGTGCTACCCCGGGTACTGGAAACACCATATATTTT
CSATPGTGNTIYF
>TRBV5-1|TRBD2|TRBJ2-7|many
TGCGCCAGCAACTTGACTAGCGGGAGCGACTACGAGCAGTACTTC
CASNLTSGSDYEQYF
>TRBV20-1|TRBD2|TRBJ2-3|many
TGCAGTGCTAGATTGCGGGGGGACACAGATACGCAGTATTTT
CSARLRGDTDTQYF
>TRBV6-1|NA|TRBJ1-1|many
TGTGCCTCACGCTTCAGGGAGAACACTGAAGCTTTCTTT
CASRFRENTEAFF
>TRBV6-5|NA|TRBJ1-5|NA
TGTGCCAGCAGTTCCGCTGAGGGCCGCAATCAGCCCCAGCATTTT
CASSSAEGRNQPQHF
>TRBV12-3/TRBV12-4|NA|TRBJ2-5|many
TGTGCCAGCAGCGCCGTCGGGGTGGAGACCCAGTACTTC
CASSAVGVETQYF
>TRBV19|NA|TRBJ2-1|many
TGTGCCAGTACCCTCACTCTGAGCTCCTACAATGAGCAGTTCTTC
CASTLTLSSYNEQFF
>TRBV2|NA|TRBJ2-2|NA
TGTGCCAGGGGGGGCCGCGGAGGGAACACCGGGGAGCTGTTTTTT
CARGGRGGNTGELFF
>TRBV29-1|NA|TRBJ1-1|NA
TGCAGCGTTGAACTCGCGAACACTGATGCTTTCTTT
CSVELANTDAFF
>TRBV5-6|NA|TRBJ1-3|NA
TGTGCCAGCAGCTTGAGGTCCGGAAACACCATATATTTT
CASSLRSGNTIYF
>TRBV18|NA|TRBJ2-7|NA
TGTGCCAGCTCACCTCAGGCACCCCTTGAGCAGTACTTC
CASSPQAPLEQYF
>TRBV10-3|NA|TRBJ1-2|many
TGTGCCATCAGTGAGTCGGACAGCCGAGGGTTTGGCTACACCTTC
CAISESDSRGFGYTF
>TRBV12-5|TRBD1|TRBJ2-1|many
TGTGCTACAGGGACAGGTGGATTCAATGAGCAGTTCTTC
CATGTGGFNEQFF
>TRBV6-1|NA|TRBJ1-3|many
TGTGCCAGCACCCAAGGCACAGGGAAAGGAAACACCATATATTTT
CASTQGTGKGNTIYF
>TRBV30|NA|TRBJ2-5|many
TGTGCCTGGAGTGCGGGGGGACAGGCCCAAGAGACCCAGTACTTC
CAWSAGGQAQETQYF
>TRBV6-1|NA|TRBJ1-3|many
TGTGCCAGCAAACAACGAAGCTCTGGAAACACCATATATTTT
CASKQRSSGNTIYF
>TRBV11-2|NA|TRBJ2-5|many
TGTGCCAGCAGCTTAGGTTTAGAGGGGATGGAGACCCAGTACTTC
CASSLGLEGMETQYF
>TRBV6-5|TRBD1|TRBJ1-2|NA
TGTGCCAGCAGTTACGGAGGGGGCCGCTATGGCTACACCTTC
CASSYGGGRYGYTF
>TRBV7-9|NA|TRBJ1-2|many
TGTGCCAGCAGCCTGAATCAGGAATACTATGGCTACACCTTC
CASSLNQEYYGYTF
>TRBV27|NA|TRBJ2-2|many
TGTGCCAGCAGATTCACCGGGGAGCTGTTTTTT
CASRFTGELFF
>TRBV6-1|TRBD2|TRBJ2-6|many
TGTGCCAGCAGTGGGACTAGCGGGAGGGTCGCTGGGGCCAACGTCCTGACTTTC
CASSGTSGRVAGANVLTF
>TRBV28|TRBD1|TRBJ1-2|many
TGTGCCAGCAGTACGACAGGGAATGGCTACACCTTC
CASSTTGNGYTF
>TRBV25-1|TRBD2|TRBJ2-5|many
TGTGCCAGCAGTGCGACTAGCGGGGGGCAAGAGACCCAGTACTTC
CASSATSGGQETQYF
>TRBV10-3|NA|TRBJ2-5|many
TGTGCCATCAGTGAGCCAGGACAGAAGGAGACCCAGTACTTC
CAISEPGQKETQYF
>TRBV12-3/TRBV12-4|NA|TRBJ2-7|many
TGTGCCAGCAGTAGCTATGTACCCGGTTTCTACGAGCAGTACTTC
CASSSYVPGFYEQYF
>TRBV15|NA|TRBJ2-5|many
TGTGCCACCAGCAGAGGGGACACAGAGACCCAGTACTTC
CATSRGDTETQYF
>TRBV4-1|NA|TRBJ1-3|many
TGCGCCAGCAGCCAAGGCAGGGGCTCTGGAAACACCATATATTTT
CASSQGRGSGNTIYF
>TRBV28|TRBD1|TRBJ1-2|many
TGTGCCAGCAGTTCGGGACAGTCGTTTAACTATGGCTACACCTTC
CASSSGQSFNYGYTF
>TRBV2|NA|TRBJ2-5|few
TGTGCCAGCAGTGATAACTGGGCTAGAGAGACCCAGTACTTC
CASSDNWARETQYF
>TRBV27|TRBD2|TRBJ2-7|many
TGTGCCAGCAGTTTACGGGCAGGGTGGGCTAGCGGGAGGGCCGTCTACGAGCAGTACTTC
CASSLRAGWASGRAVYEQYF
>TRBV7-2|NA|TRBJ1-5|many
TGTGCCAGCAGCTTAGAAAGGTTAAATCAGCCCCAGCATTTT
CASSLERLNQPQHF
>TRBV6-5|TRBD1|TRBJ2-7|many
TGTGCCAGCAGTTATCGGACAGGGGCAATCTCCTACGAGCAGTACTTC
CASSYRTGAISYEQYF
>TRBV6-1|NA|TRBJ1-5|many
TGCGCCAGCAGCCCGGACAGTAGCAATCAGCCCCAGCATTTT
CASSPDSSNQPQHF